This T cell receptor beta chain stems from a study of regulatory T cells in long-lasting Graves disease. Arm-PCR of CDR3 regions with iRepertoire HTBI primers generated TCR beta libraries. TCRdb independently ran MiXCR on the multiplex PCR reads; one entry per CDR3 protein. The repertoire has approximately 460,000 distinct CDR3 sequences, roughly 15% of them found once; the top ten carry about 10%. CDR3 length: 12 amino acids. The V gene end was trimmed by 3 bases and the J gene end by 5 bases; junction bases not matched to a gene: 3. Per the germline V gene, CDR1 is DFQATT and CDR2 is SNEGSKA (reference sequence). This clonotype was observed a few times. The time point was: newly diagnosed GD, antithyroid drugs for less than 3 months. PBMCs provided the RNA from which the TCR library was made. These data also featured in a second study, about T cells in Graves' hyperthyroidism and ophthalmopathy.

The material sequenced was peripheral blood mononuclear cells (PBMCs), taken at new diagnosis, from a patient treated with antithyroid drugs. This chain links TRBV20-1 with TRBJ1-1, with 7 positions matching TRBD1. The receptor was isolated from a woman aged 25 to 39 with Graves disease. This CDR3 reads CSARGQTTEAFF. In DNA form, the CDR3 reads TGCAGTGCTAGGGGACAGACTACTGAAGCTTTCTTT.